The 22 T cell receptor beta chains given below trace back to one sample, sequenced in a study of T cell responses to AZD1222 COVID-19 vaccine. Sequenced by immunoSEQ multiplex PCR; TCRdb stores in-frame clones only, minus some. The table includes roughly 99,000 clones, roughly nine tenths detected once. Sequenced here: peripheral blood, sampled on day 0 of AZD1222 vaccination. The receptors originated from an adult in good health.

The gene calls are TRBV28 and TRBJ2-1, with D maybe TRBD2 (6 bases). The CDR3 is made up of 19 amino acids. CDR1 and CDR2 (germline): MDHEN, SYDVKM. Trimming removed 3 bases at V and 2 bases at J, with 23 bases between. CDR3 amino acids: CASSFRGWRGKSTYNEQFF. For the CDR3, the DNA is TGTGCCAGCAGTTTCCGGGGGTGGAGGGGAAAGTCCACCTACAATGAGCAGTTCTTC.

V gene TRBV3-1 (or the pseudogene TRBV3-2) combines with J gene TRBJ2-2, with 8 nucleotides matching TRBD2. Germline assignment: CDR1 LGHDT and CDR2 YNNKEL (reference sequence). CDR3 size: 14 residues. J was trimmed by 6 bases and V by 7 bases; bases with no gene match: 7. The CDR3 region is CASKSPAGAGELFF. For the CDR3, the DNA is TGTGCCAGCAAGTCACCAGCGGGAGCCGGGGAGCTGTTTTTT.

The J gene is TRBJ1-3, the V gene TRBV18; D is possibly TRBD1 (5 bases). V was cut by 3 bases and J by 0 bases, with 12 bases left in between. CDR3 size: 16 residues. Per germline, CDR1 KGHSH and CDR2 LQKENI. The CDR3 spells CASSPPQGYSGNTIYF. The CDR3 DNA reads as TGTGCCAGCTCACCTCCCCAGGGTTACTCTGGAAACACCATATATTTT.

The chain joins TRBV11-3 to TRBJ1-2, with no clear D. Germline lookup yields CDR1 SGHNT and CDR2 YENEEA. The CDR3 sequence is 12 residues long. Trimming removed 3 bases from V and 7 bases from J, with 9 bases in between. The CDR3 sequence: CASSFSSFGYTF. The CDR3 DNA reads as TGTGCCAGCAGCTTCTCTTCCTTTGGCTACACCTTC. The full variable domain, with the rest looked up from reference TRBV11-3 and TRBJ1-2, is EAGVVQSPRYKIIEKKQPVAFWCNPISGHNTLYWYLQNLGQGPELLIRYENEEAVDDSQLPKDRFSAERLKGVDSTLKIQPAELGDSAVYLCASSFSSFGYTFGSGTRLTVV.

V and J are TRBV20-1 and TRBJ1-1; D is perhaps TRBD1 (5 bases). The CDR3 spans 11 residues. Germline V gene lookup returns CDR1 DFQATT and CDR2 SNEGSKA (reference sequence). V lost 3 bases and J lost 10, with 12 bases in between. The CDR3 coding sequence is TGCAGTGCTAGCGGGGGAATGGGAGCTTTCTTT. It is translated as CSASGGMGAFF.

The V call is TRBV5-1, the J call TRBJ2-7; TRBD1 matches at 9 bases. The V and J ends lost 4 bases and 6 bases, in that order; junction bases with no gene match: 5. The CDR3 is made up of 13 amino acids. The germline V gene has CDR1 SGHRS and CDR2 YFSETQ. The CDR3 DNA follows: TGCGCCAGCAGCCTGGGACAGGGTGGCGAGCAGTACTTC. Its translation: CASSLGQGGEQYF.

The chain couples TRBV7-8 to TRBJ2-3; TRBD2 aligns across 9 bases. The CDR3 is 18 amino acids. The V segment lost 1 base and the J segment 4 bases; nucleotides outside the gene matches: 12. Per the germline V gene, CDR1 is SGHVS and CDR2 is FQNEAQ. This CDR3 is CASSLGRSSGTFPDTQYF. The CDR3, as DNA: TGTGCCAGCAGCTTAGGCCGGTCTAGCGGGACTTTCCCAGATACGCAGTATTTT.

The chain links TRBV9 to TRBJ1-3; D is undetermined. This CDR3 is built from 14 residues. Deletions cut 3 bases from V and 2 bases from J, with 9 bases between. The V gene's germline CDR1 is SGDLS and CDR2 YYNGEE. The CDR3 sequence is CASSATGTGNTIYF. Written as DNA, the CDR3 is TGTGCCAGCAGCGCCACTGGGACTGGAAACACCATATATTTT.

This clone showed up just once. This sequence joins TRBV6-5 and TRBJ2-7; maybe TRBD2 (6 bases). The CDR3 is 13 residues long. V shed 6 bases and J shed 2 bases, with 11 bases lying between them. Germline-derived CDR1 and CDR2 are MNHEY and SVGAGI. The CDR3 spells CASRMGLTYEQYF. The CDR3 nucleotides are TGTGCCAGCAGGATGGGACTGACCTACGAGCAGTACTTC.

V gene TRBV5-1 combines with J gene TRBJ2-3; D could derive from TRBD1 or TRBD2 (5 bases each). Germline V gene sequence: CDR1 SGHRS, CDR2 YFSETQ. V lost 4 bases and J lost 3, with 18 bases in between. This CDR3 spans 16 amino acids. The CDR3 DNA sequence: TGCGCCAGCAGCCTTGGGCTAGCCTCAGGGACAGATACGCAGTATTTT. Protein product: CASSLGLASGTDTQYF.

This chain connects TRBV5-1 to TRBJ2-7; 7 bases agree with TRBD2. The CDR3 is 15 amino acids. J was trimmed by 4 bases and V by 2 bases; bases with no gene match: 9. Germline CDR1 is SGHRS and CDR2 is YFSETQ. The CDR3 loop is CASSFFSSGSYEQYF. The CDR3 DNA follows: TGCGCCAGCAGCTTTTTCTCTAGCGGCTCGTACGAGCAGTACTTC. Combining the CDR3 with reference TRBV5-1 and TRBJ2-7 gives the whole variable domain KAGVTQTPRYLIKTRGQQVTLSCSPISGHRSVSWYQQTPGQGLQFLFEYFSETQRNKGNFPGRFSGRQFSNSRSEMNVSTLELGDSALYLCASSFFSSGSYEQYFGPGTRLTVT.

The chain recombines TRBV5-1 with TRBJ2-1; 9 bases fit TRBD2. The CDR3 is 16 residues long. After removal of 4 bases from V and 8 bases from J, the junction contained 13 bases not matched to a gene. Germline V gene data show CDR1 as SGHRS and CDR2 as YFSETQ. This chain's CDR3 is CASSQNSGSTRYEQFF. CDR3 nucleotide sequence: TGCGCCAGCAGCCAAAATAGCGGGAGTACGCGCTATGAGCAGTTCTTC.

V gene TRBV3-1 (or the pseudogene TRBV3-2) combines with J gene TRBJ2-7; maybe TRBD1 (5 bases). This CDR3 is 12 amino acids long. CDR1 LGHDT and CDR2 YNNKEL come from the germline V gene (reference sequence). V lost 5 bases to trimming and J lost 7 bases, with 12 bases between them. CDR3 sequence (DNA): TGTGCCAGCAGCACGGACACTGGGGAGCAGTACTTC. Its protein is CASSTDTGEQYF.

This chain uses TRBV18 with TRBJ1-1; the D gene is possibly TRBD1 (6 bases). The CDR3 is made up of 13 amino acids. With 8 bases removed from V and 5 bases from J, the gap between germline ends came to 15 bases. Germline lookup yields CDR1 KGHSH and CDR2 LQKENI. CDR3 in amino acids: CASALGAGTEAFF. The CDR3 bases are TGTGCCAGCGCATTGGGGGCGGGAACTGAAGCTTTCTTT.

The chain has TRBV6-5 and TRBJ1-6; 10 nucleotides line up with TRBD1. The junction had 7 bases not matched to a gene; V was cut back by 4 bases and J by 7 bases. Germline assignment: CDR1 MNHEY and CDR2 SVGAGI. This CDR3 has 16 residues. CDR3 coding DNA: TGTGCCAGCAGTTTCGGACGGACAGGGGGAAATTCACCCCTCCACTTT. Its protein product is CASSFGRTGGNSPLHF.

CDR3 sequence (DNA): TGTGCCAGCAGGGTTTCCGGGACAATCTCTGGAAACACCATATATTTT. Amino acids: CASRVSGTISGNTIYF. The rearrangement joins TRBV28 to TRBJ1-3; D may be TRBD1 (6 bases). CDR3 length: 16 amino acids. Germline CDR1 MDHEN, CDR2 SYDVKM. V lost 6 bases to trimming and J lost 0 bases, with 15 bases between them.

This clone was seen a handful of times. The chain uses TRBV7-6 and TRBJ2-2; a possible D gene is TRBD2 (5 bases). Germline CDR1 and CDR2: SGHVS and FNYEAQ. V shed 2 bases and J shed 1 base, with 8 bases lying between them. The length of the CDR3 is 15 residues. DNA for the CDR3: TGTGCCAGCAGCTTAAGAGGAGGGAACACCGGGGAGCTGTTTTTT. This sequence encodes CASSLRGGNTGELFF.

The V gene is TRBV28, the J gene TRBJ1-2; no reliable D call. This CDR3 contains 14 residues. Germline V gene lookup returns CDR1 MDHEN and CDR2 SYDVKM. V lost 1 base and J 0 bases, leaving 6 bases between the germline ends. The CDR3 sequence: CASSLYSSNYGYTF. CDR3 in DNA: TGTGCCAGCAGTTTATACAGCTCTAACTATGGCTACACCTTC.

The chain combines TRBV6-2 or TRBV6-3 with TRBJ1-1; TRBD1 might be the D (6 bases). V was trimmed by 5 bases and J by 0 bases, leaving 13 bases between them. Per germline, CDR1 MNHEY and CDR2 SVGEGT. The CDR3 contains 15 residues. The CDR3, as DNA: TGTGCCAGCAGTACCACCCACAGGGTGAACACTGAAGCTTTCTTT. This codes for CASSTTHRVNTEAFF.

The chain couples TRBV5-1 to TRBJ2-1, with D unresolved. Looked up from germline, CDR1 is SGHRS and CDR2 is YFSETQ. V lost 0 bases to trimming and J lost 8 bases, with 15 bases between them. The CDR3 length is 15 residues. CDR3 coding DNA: TGCGCCAGCAGCTTGGAAAGGCTCGACTGGGATGAGCAGTTCTTC. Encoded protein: CASSLERLDWDEQFF.

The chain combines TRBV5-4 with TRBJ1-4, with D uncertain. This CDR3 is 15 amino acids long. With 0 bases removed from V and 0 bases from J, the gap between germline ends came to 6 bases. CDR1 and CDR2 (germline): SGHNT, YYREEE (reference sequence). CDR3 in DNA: TGTGCCAGCAGCTTGGGTGGGGCAACTAATGAAAAACTGTTTTTT. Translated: CASSLGGATNEKLFF. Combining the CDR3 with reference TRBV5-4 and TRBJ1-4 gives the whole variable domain ETGVTQSPTHLIKTRGQQVTLRCSSQSGHNTVSWYQQALGQGPQFIFQYYREEENGRGNFPPRFSGLQFPNYSSELNVNALELDDSALYLCASSLGGATNEKLFFGSGTQLSVL.

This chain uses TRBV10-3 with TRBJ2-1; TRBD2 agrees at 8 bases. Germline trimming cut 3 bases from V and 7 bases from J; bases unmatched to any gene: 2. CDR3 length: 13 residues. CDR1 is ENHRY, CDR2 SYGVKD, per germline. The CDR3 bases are TGTGCCATCAGTGAAGCTAGCGGGAATGAGCAGTTCTTC. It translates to CAISEASGNEQFF.